This TCR beta chain was profiled in a study of metastatic and nonmetastatic thyroid tumors. Study details: Peripheral blood and tumor or nodule samples from malignant and benign thyroid patients were compared.

Germline-derived CDR1 and CDR2 are LGHDT and YNNKEL (reference sequence). The CDR3 has 15 amino acids. V dropped 3 bases and J dropped 5; count of bases not matched to a gene: 7. Thyroid surgery was performed in patients who had received no treatment beforehand. TCRdb reprocessed the PCR reads via MiXCR. Here the sample spans around 18,000 clones, around 13% being singletons. Study-level findings and limits: Significantly higher TCR beta diversity was reportedly seen in malignant thyroid tumors than benign nodules, in blood and tumor.

Many counts were recorded for this clone. The antigen remains unidentified. This clonotype was sampled from a female donor with papillary thyroid cancer or a benign thyroid nodule (not recorded which). Some clones in this sample may be carry-over from other donors' samples. Sequencing used blood. The chain couples TRBV3-1 to TRBJ2-1; 7 bases are shared with TRBD2. CDR3: CASSHYRDYDNEQFF. The CDR3, as DNA: TGTGCCAGCAGCCACTACCGGGACTACGACAATGAGCAGTTCTTC.